Listed below are T cell receptor beta chains from one sample, sequenced in a study of T cell responses to AZD1222 COVID-19 vaccine. Repertoires were generated with immunoSEQ multiplex PCR, while TCRdb's copy carries only in-frame clones and drops some. The table includes some 130,000 clones, roughly 90% detected once. This specimen consisted of peripheral blood, obtained on day 0 of AZD1222 vaccination. These receptors came from an adult in good health. CDR3s include the opening cysteine and the closing phenylalanine or tryptophan. The order of the fields is V gene, clone size, D gene, J gene, CDR3 protein, CDR3 DNA. D genes are given only for firm matches. Rows give clone size only sometimes, using once, few, many, or a class for an expanded clone.

>TRBV25-1|NA|TRBD1|TRBJ1-2
CASSEQGQGIYGYTF
TGTGCCAGCAGTGAACAAGGACAGGGGATCTATGGCTACACCTTC
>TRBV9|few|TRBD2|TRBJ2-3
CASSEALAGGFGDTQYF
TGTGCCAGCAGCGAGGCTCTAGCGGGAGGGTTCGGAGATACGCAGTATTTT
>TRBV12-3/TRBV12-4|NA|NA|TRBJ2-3
CASSLGSSDTQYF
TGTGCCAGCAGTTTAGGGAGCTCAGATACGCAGTATTTT
>TRBV4-1|few|NA|TRBJ1-2
CASSQEGRVAGYTF
TGCGCCAGCAGCCAAGAAGGGCGGGTCGCTGGCTACACCTTC
>TRBV30|NA|NA|TRBJ2-3
CAWSDERFDTQYF
TGTGCCTGGAGTGACGAACGGTTTGATACGCAGTATTTT
>TRBV6-5|once|TRBD1|TRBJ2-2
CASSYRTGETGELFF
TGTGCCAGCAGTTACCGGACAGGGGAAACCGGGGAGCTGTTTTTT
>TRBV7-2|NA|NA|TRBJ2-7
CASSFLGSSDYEQYF
TGTGCCAGCAGCTTTCTAGGTTCCAGCGACTACGAGCAGTACTTC
>TRBV7-2|NA|TRBD1|TRBJ1-4
CASSSSGTGVKLFF
TGTGCCAGCAGCTCGTCCGGGACAGGGGTAAAACTGTTTTTT
>TRBV5-1|NA|NA|TRBJ1-6
CASRPLDQFGQNNSPLHF
TGCGCCAGCCGTCCCCTAGATCAATTCGGACAGAATAATTCACCCCTCCACTTT
>TRBV24-1|once|TRBD1|TRBJ2-2
CATSVPQGRGELFF
TGTGCCACCAGTGTCCCACAGGGGCGCGGGGAGCTGTTTTTT
>TRBV6-1|NA|NA|TRBJ1-5
CASSEDQPQHF
TGTGCCAGCAGTGAGGATCAGCCCCAGCATTTT
>TRBV9|NA|TRBD1|TRBJ1-3
CASSVAVDRAGNTIYF
TGTGCCAGCAGCGTAGCCGTCGACAGGGCTGGAAACACCATATATTTT
>TRBV5-1|NA|NA|TRBJ2-7
CASTQTPHTDSYEQYF
TGCGCCAGCACCCAAACCCCCCACACGGACTCCTACGAGCAGTACTTC
>TRBV30|NA|TRBD2|TRBJ2-1
CAWSSLLAGVIGEQFF
TGTGCCTGGAGCTCACTTCTAGCGGGAGTAATAGGTGAGCAGTTCTTC
>TRBV27|NA|TRBD1|TRBJ1-6
CASDSGTGNNRYNSPLHF
TGTGCCAGCGACTCCGGGACAGGCAACAATCGCTATAATTCACCCCTCCACTTT
>TRBV27|once|NA|TRBJ1-5
CASSFLGPMQPQHF
TGTGCCAGCAGTTTCCTGGGACCTATGCAGCCCCAGCATTTT
>TRBV6-5|many|NA|TRBJ2-1
CASIEGEYSEQFF
TGTGCCAGCATCGAGGGGGAGTATAGTGAGCAGTTCTTC
>TRBV3-1/TRBV3-2|NA|NA|TRBJ1-6
CASSQDLKGLSPLHF
TGTGCCAGCAGCCAAGATCTGAAGGGCCTCTCACCCCTCCACTTT
>TRBV5-6|NA|NA|TRBJ1-2
CASSLRGLDGYTF
TGTGCCAGCAGCTTACGGGGACTGGATGGCTACACCTTC
>TRBV18|NA|NA|TRBJ1-5
CASSPRGGNQPQHF
TGTGCCAGCTCACCCCGGGGTGGGAATCAGCCCCAGCATTTT
>TRBV5-6|once|TRBD1|TRBJ1-1
CASSPGGLNTEAFF
TGTGCCAGCAGCCCAGGGGGGCTGAACACTGAAGCTTTCTTT
>TRBV6-2/TRBV6-3|NA|NA|TRBJ2-7
CASSYKGSYEQYF
TGTGCCAGCAGTTACAAGGGTTCCTACGAGCAGTACTTC
>TRBV18|NA|TRBD1|TRBJ2-2
CASSPIGTGGDGELFF
TGTGCCAGCTCACCCATCGGGACAGGAGGTGACGGGGAGCTGTTTTTT
>TRBV19|NA|NA|TRBJ1-5
CASSLLGPPGHSNQPQHF
TGTGCCAGTAGCCTTTTGGGTCCACCGGGACATAGCAATCAGCCCCAGCATTTT
>TRBV19|NA|NA|TRBJ1-2
CASSMVGINYGYTF
TGTGCCAGTAGTATGGTGGGCATCAACTATGGCTACACCTTC
>TRBV19|NA|NA|TRBJ2-7
CASSPDPATYEQYF
TGTGCCAGTAGCCCCGACCCGGCCACCTACGAGCAGTACTTC
>TRBV19|NA|NA|TRBJ2-7
CASSITGLLPGYEQYF
TGTGCCAGTAGTATAACGGGCCTTCTTCCCGGTTACGAGCAGTACTTC
>TRBV5-4|NA|NA|TRBJ2-5
CASSLRGRGETQYF
TGTGCCAGCAGCTTGAGGGGCAGGGGAGAGACCCAGTACTTC
>TRBV2|few|TRBD1|TRBJ2-2
CASSGRDSHTGELFF
TGTGCCAGCAGTGGACGGGACAGCCACACCGGGGAGCTGTTTTTT
>TRBV12-3/TRBV12-4|NA|NA|TRBJ2-5
CASSQQGEETQYF
TGTGCCAGCAGCCAACAGGGTGAAGAGACCCAGTACTTC
>TRBV19|few|NA|TRBJ1-3
CASSTDRLGNTIYF
TGTGCCAGTAGTACCGACAGGTTGGGGAACACCATATATTTT
>TRBV3-1/TRBV3-2|NA|TRBD2|TRBJ2-1
CASSLTAGTYNEQFF
TGTGCCAGCAGCCTGACAGCGGGAACCTACAATGAGCAGTTCTTC
>TRBV9|NA|TRBD2|TRBJ2-3
CASGASGRRATDTQYF
TGTGCCAGCGGGGCTAGCGGGAGACGGGCCACAGATACGCAGTATTTT
>TRBV2|few|NA|TRBJ1-3
CASRVSLSGNTIYF
TGTGCCAGCAGGGTCAGCCTCTCTGGAAACACCATATATTTT
>TRBV19|NA|NA|TRBJ2-3
CASSFTGTDTQYF
TGTGCCAGTAGTTTTACGGGCACAGATACGCAGTATTTT
>TRBV2|NA|TRBD1|TRBJ1-1
CASFGDRVNTEAFF
TGTGCCTCCTTCGGGGACAGGGTTAACACTGAAGCTTTCTTT
>TRBV10-3|NA|TRBD1|TRBJ1-6
CAVRQGLNSPLHF
TGTGCCGTCAGACAGGGATTAAATTCACCCCTCCACTTT
>TRBV27|NA|NA|TRBJ2-7
CASSSSYRHEQYF
TGTGCCAGCAGTTCATCCTACAGACACGAGCAGTACTTC
>TRBV7-9|NA|NA|TRBJ1-4
CASSLAVSNEKLFF
TGTGCCAGCAGCTTAGCAGTTTCAAATGAAAAACTGTTTTTT
>TRBV7-9|NA|NA|TRBJ2-7
CASSLGQGSSYEQYF
TGTGCCAGCAGCTTAGGGCAGGGGTCCTCCTACGAGCAGTACTTC
>TRBV27|NA|NA|TRBJ2-3
CASSLSLEDTQYF
TGTGCCAGCAGTTTATCGCTAGAAGATACGCAGTATTTT
>TRBV29-1|NA|NA|TRBJ2-5
CSVLGWYQETQYF
TGCAGCGTGCTCGGTTGGTACCAAGAGACCCAGTACTTC
>TRBV11-2|once|NA|TRBJ2-1
CASSLGNEQFF
TGTGCCAGCAGCTTAGGGAATGAGCAGTTCTTC
>TRBV5-1|NA|NA|TRBJ1-1
CASSLALDRNTEAFF
TGCGCCAGCAGCTTGGCCCTGGACAGGAACACTGAAGCTTTCTTT
>TRBV5-1|NA|TRBD1|TRBJ1-4
CASSLGPGGGSEKLFF
TGCGCCAGCAGCTTGGGCCCAGGGGGCGGGAGTGAAAAACTGTTTTTT
>TRBV19|NA|NA|TRBJ1-4
CASSTQGRLGKLFF
TGTGCCAGTAGTACTCAGGGAAGGCTGGGAAAACTGTTTTTT
>TRBV27|NA|TRBD2|TRBJ2-7
CASSFLGVGGDEQYF
TGTGCCAGCAGTTTTTTGGGGGTTGGGGGGGACGAGCAGTACTTC
>TRBV6-5|few|NA|TRBJ1-1
CASSTSRRQTEAFF
TGTGCCAGCTCCACTAGCCGGAGGCAGACTGAAGCTTTCTTT
>TRBV10-1|NA|TRBD2|TRBJ2-7
CASSPASGHEQYF
TGCGCCAGCAGTCCAGCTAGCGGACACGAGCAGTACTTC
>TRBV6-5|NA|TRBD1|TRBJ1-1
CASSFTGEGTEAFF
TGTGCCAGCAGTTTTACAGGGGAGGGCACTGAAGCTTTCTTT
>TRBV4-2|NA|TRBD1|TRBJ1-5
CASSQAGGDQPQHF
TGTGCCAGCAGCCAAGCAGGGGGTGATCAGCCCCAGCATTTT
>TRBV9|NA|TRBD2|TRBJ2-1
CASSVGGTSGSGKQFF
TGTGCCAGCAGCGTAGGGGGAACTAGCGGGAGTGGTAAGCAGTTCTTC
>TRBV6-4|few|NA|TRBJ2-2
CASSDRDTGELFF
TGTGCCAGCAGTGACAGGGACACCGGGGAGCTGTTTTTT
>TRBV6-6|NA|NA|TRBJ2-7
CASSLPGREQYF
TGTGCCAGCAGTCTACCGGGCCGCGAGCAGTACTTC
>TRBV5-8|NA|NA|TRBJ1-3
CASSRGGRVRGNTIYF
TGTGCCAGCAGCCGGGGGGGCAGGGTTCGAGGAAACACCATATATTTT